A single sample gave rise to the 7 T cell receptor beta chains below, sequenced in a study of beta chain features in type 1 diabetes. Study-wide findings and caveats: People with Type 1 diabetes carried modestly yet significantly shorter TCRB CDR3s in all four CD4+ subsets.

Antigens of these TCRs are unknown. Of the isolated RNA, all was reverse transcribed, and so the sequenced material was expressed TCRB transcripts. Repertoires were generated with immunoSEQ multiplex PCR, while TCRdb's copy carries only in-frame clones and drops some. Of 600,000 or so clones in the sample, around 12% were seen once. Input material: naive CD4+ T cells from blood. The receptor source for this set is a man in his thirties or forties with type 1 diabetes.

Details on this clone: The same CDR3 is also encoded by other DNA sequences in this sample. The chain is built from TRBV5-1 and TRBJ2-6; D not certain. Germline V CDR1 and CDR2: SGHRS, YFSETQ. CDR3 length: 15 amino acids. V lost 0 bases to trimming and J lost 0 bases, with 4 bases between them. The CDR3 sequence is CASSLVGSGANVLTF. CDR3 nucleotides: TGCGCCAGCAGCTTGGTGGGCTCTGGGGCCAACGTCCTGACTTTC. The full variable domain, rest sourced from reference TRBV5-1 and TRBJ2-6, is KAGVTQTPRYLIKTRGQQVTLSCSPISGHRSVSWYQQTPGQGLQFLFEYFSETQRNKGNFPGRFSGRQFSNSRSEMNVSTLELGDSALYLCASSLVGSGANVLTFGAGSRLTVL.

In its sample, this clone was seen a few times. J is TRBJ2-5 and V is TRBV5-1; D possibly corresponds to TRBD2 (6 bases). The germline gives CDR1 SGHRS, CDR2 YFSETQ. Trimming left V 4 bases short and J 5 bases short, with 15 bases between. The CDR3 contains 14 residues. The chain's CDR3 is CASSHPGGTETQYF. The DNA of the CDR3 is TGCGCCAGCAGCCATCCGGGCGGGACGGAGACCCAGTACTTC. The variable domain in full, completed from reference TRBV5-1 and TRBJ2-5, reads KAGVTQTPRYLIKTRGQQVTLSCSPISGHRSVSWYQQTPGQGLQFLFEYFSETQRNKGNFPGRFSGRQFSNSRSEMNVSTLELGDSALYLCASSHPGGTETQYFGPGTRLLVL.

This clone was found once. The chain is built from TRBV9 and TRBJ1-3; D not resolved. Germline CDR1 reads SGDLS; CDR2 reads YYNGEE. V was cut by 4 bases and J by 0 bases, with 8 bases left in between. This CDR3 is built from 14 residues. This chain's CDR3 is CASSYTSSGNTIYF. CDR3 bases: TGTGCCAGCAGCTATACAAGCTCTGGAAACACCATATATTTT.

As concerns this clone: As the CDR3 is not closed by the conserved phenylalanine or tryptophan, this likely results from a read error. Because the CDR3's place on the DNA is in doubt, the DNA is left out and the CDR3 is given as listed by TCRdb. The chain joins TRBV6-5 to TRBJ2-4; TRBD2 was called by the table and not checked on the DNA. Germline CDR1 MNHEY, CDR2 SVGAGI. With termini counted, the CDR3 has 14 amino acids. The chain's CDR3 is CASRGGLAGVPHEL.

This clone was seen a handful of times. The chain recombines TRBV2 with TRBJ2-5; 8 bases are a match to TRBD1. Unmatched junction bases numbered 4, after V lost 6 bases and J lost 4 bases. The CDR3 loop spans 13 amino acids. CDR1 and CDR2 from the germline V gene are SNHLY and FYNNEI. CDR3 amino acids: CASSSGTGETQYF. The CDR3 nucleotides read TGTGCCAGCAGCTCCGGGACAGGAGAGACCCAGTACTTC.

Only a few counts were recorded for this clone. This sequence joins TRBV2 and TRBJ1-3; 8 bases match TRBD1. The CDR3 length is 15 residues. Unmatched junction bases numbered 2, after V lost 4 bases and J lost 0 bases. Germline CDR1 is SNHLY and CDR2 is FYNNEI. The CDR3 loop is CASSGQGISGNTIYF. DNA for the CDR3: TGTGCCAGCAGTGGACAGGGGATCTCTGGAAACACCATATATTTT.

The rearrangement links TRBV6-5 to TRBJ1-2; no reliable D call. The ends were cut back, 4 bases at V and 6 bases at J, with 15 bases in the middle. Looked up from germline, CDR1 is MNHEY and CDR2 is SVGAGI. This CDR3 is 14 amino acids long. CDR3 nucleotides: TGTGCCAGCAGTTCTCTATCCAAGGACCATGGCTACACCTTC. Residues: CASSSLSKDHGYTF.